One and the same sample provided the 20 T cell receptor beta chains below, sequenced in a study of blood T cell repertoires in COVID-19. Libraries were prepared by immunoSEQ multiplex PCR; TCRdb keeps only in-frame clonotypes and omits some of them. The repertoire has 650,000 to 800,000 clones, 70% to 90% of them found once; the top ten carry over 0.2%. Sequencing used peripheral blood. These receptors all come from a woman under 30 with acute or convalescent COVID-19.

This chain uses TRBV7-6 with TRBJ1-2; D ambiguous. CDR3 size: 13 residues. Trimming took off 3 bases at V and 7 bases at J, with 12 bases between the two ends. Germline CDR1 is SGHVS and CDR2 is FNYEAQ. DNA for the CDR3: TGTGCCAGCAGCTTTTCAGACCGAGGTGGCTACACCTTC. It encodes CASSFSDRGGYTF.

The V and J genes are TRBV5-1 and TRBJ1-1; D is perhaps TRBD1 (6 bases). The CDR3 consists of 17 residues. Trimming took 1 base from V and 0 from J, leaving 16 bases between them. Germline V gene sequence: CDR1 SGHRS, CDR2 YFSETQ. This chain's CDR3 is CASSLSNTGFMNTEAFF. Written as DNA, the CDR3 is TGCGCCAGCAGCTTGTCAAACACAGGGTTTATGAACACTGAAGCTTTCTTT.

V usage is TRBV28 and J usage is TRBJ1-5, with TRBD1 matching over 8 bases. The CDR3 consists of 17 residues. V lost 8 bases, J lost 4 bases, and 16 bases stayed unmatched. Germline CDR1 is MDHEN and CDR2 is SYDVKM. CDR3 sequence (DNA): TGTGCCAGCCATAAGGACCGAGGAACAGGGGGGAATCAGCCCCAGCATTTT. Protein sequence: CASHKDRGTGGNQPQHF.

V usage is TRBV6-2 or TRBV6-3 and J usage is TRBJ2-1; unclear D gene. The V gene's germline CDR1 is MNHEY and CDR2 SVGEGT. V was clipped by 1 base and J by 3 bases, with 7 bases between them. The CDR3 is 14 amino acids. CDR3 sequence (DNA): TGTGCCAGCAGTTACTTGGCTAGCTACAATGAGCAGTTCTTC. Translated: CASSYLASYNEQFF.

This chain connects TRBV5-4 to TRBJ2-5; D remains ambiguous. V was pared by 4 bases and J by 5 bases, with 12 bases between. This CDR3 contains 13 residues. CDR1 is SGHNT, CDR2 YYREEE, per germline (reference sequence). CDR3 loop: CASSPGSEETQYF. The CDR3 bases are TGTGCCAGCAGCCCCGGTTCGGAGGAGACCCAGTACTTC.

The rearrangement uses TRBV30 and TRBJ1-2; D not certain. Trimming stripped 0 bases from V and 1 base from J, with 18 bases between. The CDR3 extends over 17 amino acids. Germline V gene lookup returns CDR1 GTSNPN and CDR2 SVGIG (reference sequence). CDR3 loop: CAWSVVRPRGSNYGYTF. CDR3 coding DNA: TGTGCCTGGAGTGTAGTTAGGCCCCGAGGGAGTAACTATGGCTACACCTTC.

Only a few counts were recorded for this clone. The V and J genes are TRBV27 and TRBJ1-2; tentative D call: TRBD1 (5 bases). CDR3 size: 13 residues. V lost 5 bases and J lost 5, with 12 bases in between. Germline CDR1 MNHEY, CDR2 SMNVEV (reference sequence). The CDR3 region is CASSTLQGYGYTF. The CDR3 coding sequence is TGTGCCAGCAGTACGCTCCAGGGATATGGCTACACCTTC.

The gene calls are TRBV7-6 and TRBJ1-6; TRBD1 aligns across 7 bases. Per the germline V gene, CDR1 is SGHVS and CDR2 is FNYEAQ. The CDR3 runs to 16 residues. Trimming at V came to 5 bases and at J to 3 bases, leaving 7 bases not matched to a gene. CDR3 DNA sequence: TGTGCCAGCAGCCCTACTCGACAGGGCTATAATTCACCCCTCCACTTT. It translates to CASSPTRQGYNSPLHF.

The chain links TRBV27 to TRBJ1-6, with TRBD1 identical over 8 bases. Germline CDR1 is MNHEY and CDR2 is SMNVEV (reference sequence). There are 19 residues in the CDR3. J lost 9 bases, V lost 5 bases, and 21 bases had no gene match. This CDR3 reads CASSTRDSGTGWFGSPLHF. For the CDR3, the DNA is TGTGCCAGCAGTACGCGGGATTCTGGGACAGGTTGGTTTGGTTCACCCCTCCACTTT.

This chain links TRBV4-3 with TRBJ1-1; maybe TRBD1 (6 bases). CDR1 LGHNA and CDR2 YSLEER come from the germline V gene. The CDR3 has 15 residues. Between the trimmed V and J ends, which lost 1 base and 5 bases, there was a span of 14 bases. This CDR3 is CASSQASRGVTEAFF. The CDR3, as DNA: TGCGCCAGCAGCCAAGCATCCAGGGGAGTGACTGAAGCTTTCTTT.

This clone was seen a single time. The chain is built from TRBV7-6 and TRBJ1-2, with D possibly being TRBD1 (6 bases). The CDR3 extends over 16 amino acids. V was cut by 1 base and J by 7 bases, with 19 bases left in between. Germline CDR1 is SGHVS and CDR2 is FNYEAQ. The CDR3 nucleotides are TGTGCCAGCAGCTTAGGGTTAGGACAGATCGGAGGTGGCTACACCTTC. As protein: CASSLGLGQIGGGYTF.

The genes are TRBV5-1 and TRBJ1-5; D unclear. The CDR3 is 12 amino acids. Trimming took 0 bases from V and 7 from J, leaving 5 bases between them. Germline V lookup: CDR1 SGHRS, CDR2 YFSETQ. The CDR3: CASSLAGQPQHF. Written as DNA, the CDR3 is TGCGCCAGCAGCTTGGCGGGACAGCCCCAGCATTTT.

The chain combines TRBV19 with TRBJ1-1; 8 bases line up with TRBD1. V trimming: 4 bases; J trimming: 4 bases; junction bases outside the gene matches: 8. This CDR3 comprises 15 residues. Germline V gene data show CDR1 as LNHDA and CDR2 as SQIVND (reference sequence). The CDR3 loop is CASSTWTGKGTEAFF. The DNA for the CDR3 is TGTGCCAGTAGTACATGGACAGGGAAGGGCACTGAAGCTTTCTTT.

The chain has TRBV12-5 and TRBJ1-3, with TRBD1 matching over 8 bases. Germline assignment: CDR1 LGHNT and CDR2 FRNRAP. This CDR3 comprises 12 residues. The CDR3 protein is CASTGGGNTIYF. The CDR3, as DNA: TGTGCCTCAACAGGGGGTGGAAACACCATATATTTT.

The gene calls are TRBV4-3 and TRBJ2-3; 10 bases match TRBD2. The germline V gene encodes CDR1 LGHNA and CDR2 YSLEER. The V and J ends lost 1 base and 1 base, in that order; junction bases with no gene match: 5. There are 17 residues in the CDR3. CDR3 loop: CASSQATGTSGTDTQYF. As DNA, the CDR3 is TGCGCCAGCAGCCAAGCTACCGGGACTAGCGGCACAGATACGCAGTATTTT.

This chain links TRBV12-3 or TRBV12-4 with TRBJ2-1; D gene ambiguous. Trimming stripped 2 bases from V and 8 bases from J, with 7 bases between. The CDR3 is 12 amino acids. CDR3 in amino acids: CASSLIAHEQFF. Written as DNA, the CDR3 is TGTGCCAGCAGTTTAATAGCACATGAGCAGTTCTTC.

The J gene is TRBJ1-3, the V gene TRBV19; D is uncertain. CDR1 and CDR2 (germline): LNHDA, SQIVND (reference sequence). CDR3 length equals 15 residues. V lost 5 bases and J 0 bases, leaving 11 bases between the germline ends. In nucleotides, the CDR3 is TGTGCCAGTAGTCTCGACACTAGCTCTGGAAACACCATATATTTT. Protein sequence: CASSLDTSSGNTIYF.

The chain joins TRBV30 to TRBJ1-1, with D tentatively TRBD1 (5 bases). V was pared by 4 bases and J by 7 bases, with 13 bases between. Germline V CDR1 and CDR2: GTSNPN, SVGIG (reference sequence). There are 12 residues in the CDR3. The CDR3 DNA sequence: TGTGCCTGGAATGTCCGGGGGGGTGAAGCTTTCTTT. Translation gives CAWNVRGGEAFF.

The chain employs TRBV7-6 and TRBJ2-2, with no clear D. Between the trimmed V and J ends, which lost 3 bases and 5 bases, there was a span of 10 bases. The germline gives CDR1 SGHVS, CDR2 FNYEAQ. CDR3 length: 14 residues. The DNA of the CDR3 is TGTGCCAGCAGCTTCTTGCAGTCTACCGGGGAGCTGTTTTTT. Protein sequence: CASSFLQSTGELFF.

Here the CDR3 reads CASSFAGQDYGYTF. CDR3 sequence (DNA): TGTGCCAGCAGCTTTGCGGGCCAAGACTATGGCTACACCTTC. This chain connects TRBV5-4 to TRBJ1-2; the D is unclear. CDR3 length: 14 amino acids. CDR1 and CDR2 from the germline V gene are SGHNT and YYREEE (reference sequence). The V and J ends lost 2 bases and 3 bases respectively, with 11 bases between them. The full variable domain, in which reference TRBV5-4 and TRBJ1-2 provide the parts outside the CDR3, is ETGVTQSPTHLIKTRGQQVTLRCSSQSGHNTVSWYQQALGQGPQFIFQYYREEENGRGNFPPRFSGLQFPNYSSELNVNALELDDSALYLCASSFAGQDYGYTFGSGTRLTVV.